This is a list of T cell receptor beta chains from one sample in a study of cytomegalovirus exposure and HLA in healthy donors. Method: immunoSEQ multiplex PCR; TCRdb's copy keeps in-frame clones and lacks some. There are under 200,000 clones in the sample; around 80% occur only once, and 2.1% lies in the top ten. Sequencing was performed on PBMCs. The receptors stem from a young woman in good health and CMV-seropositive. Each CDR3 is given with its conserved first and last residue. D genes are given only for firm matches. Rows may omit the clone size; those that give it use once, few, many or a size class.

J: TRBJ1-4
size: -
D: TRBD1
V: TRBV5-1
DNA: TGCGCCAGCAGACCAATACAGGGGGCCCTAGGTGGTGAAAAACTGTTTTTT
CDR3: CASRPIQGALGGEKLFF

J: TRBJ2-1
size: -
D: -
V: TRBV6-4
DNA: TGTGCCAGCAGTGATGGAGGGAACCCTGGTGTGCAGTTCTTC
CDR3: CASSDGGNPGVQFF

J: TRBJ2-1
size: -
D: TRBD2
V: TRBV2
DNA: TGTGCCAGCAGTGAAACCCTAGCGGGGGGGCCTGAGCAGTTCTTC
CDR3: CASSETLAGGPEQFF

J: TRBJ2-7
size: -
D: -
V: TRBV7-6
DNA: TGTGCCAGCAGCTTAGACGGGGGCGAGCAGTACTTC
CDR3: CASSLDGGEQYF

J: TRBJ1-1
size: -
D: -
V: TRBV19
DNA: TGTGCCAGTAGTGGGGGCTTGGGCACTGAAGCTTTCTTT
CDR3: CASSGGLGTEAFF

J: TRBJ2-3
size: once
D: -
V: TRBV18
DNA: TGTGCCAGCTCACCCGGGGGATCAGATACGCAGTATTTT
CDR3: CASSPGGSDTQYF

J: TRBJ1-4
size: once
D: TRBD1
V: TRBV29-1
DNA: TGCAGCGTTTCTCGACAGGGGGCGGAAGAAAAACTGTTTTTT
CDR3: CSVSRQGAEEKLFF

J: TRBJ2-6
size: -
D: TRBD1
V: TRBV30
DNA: TGTGCCTGGATCCGGGACAGGGGGCCATTGGCCAACGTCCTGACTTTC
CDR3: CAWIRDRGPLANVLTF

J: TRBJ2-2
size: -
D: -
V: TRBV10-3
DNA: TGTGCCATCAGTGATCTCACCACCGGGGTAGCTCTCCCCGGGGAGCTGTTTTTT
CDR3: CAISDLTTGVALPGELFF

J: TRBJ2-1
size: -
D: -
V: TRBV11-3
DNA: TGTGCCAGCAGCCCATTCGAGATGAACAATGAGCAGTTCTTC
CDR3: CASSPFEMNNEQFF

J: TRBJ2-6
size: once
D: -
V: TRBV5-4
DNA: TGTGCCAGCAGGCCGGACAGCTCTGGGGCCAACGGCCTGACTTTC
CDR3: CASRPDSSGANGLTF

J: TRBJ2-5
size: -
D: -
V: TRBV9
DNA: TGTGCCAGCAGCGTAGCCGGGGGAAAAGAGACCCAGTACTTC
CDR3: CASSVAGGKETQYF

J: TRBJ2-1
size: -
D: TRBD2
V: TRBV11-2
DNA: TGTGCCAGCGATTTGGGACTAACCCCGTACAATGAGCAGTTCTTC
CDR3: CASDLGLTPYNEQFF

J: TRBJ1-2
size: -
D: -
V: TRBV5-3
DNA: TGTGCCAGAAGCCAAAACTGGAGTCATCGCTTCTATGGCTACACCTTC
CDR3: CARSQNWSHRFYGYTF

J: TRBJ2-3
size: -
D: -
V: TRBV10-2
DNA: TGCGCCAGCACTACAGGGCTAACAGATACGCAGTATTTT
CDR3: CASTTGLTDTQYF

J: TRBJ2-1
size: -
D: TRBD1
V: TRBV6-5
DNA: TGTGCCAGCAGTTACGACAGGGGGCGCAATGAGCAGTTCTTC
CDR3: CASSYDRGRNEQFF

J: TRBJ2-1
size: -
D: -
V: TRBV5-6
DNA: TGTGCCAGCAGCCACCTTCGAGCACTCTCCTACAATGAGCAGTTCTTC
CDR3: CASSHLRALSYNEQFF

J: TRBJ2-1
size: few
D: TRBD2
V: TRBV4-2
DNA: TGTGCCAGCAGCCAAGATCAGGTTGGGGGGGGATTCAATGAGCAGTTCTTC
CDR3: CASSQDQVGGGFNEQFF

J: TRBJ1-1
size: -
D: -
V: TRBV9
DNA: TGTGCCAGCACCCCTTTTCGGTCGATGAACACTGAAGCTTTCTTT
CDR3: CASTPFRSMNTEAFF

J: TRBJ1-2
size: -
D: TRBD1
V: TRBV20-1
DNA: TGCAGCGCAGGGGGTATGAATGGCTACACCTTC
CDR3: CSAGGMNGYTF

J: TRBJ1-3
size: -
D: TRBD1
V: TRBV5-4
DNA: TGTGCCAGCAGCTTGAAAACAGGGGGCGGTGGAAACACCATATATTTT
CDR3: CASSLKTGGGGNTIYF

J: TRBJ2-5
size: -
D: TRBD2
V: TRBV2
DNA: TGTGCCAGCAAAGAGAGCGGGGGGCCCCAAGAGACCCAGTACTTC
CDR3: CASKESGGPQETQYF

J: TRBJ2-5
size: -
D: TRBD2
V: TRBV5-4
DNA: TGTGCCAGCAGCTTGGATCCCCCGACTAGCGGGGGGGCGGGGGAGACCCAGTACTTC
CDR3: CASSLDPPTSGGAGETQYF

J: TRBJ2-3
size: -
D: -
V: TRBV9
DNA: TGTGCCAGCAGCTTCCGACAGATCACAGATACGCAGTATTTT
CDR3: CASSFRQITDTQYF

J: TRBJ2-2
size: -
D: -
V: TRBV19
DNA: TGTGCCAGTATCCCCCGGGGGGCTAGCGGGGAGCTGTTTTTT
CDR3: CASIPRGASGELFF

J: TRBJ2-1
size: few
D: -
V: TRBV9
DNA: TGTGCCAGCAGCGTAGGAACAGGGAGTGAGCAGTTCTTC
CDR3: CASSVGTGSEQFF

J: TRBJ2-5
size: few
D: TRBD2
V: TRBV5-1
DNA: TGCGCCAGCAGCTTGACTAGCGGGAGCCAAGAGACCCAGTACTTC
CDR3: CASSLTSGSQETQYF

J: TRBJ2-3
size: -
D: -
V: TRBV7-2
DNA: TGTGCCAGCAGCCGCGCCTATAGCACAGATACGCAGTATTTT
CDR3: CASSRAYSTDTQYF

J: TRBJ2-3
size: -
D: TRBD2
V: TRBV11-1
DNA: TGTGCCAGCAGCTACCCCCAGCTAGCGGGGGGAGGTGATACGCAGTATTTT
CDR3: CASSYPQLAGGGDTQYF

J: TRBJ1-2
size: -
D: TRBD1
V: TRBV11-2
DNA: TGTGCCAGCAGCTTAGATCGACAGGGGGTGCATGGCTACACCTTC
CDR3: CASSLDRQGVHGYTF

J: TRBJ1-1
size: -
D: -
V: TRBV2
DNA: TGTGCCAGCAAGGGAGGAGGGAACACTGAAGCTTTCTTT
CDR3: CASKGGGNTEAFF

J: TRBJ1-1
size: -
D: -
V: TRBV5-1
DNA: TGCGCCAGCAGCCAAGCCCCGGGGGGGAACACTGAAGCTTTCTTT
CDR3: CASSQAPGGNTEAFF

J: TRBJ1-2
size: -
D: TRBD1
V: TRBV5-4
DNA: TGTGCCAGCAGCTCGGGACAGGGCATCTATGGCTACACCTTC
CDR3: CASSSGQGIYGYTF

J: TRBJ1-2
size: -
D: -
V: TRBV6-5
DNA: TGTGCCAGCAGTCTGCTGGGAGGGACCTATGGCTACACCTTC
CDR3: CASSLLGGTYGYTF

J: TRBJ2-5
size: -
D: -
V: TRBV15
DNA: TGTGCCACCAGCAGAGATATTAGGGGGCAAGAGACCCAGTACTTC
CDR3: CATSRDIRGQETQYF

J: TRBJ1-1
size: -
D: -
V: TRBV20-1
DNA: TGCAGTGCCGCCGGGTGGCCTGAAGCTTTCTTT
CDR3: CSAAGWPEAFF